These 26 T cell receptor beta chains originate from one sample sequenced in a study of cytomegalovirus exposure and HLA in healthy donors. The assay was immunoSEQ multiplex PCR, and TCRdb's table has in-frame clones only and misses some. The sample carries 100,000 to 150,000 clones, roughly 95% recorded once. Sequences were obtained from PBMCs. These receptors were taken from a man aged 18 to 29 in good health and CMV-seronegative.

The chain links TRBV11-3 to TRBJ2-1, with 11 bases lining up with TRBD2. Germline loops: CDR1 SGHNT, CDR2 YENEEA. J was trimmed by 5 bases and V by 5 bases; bases with no gene match: 2. This CDR3 spans 14 amino acids. CDR3 amino acids: CASSNSGRDNEQFF. The CDR3, as DNA: TGTGCCAGCAGCAATAGCGGGAGGGACAATGAGCAGTTCTTC.

The gene calls are TRBV2 and TRBJ1-5, with TRBD1 identical over 7 bases. V dropped 7 bases and J dropped 5; count of bases not matched to a gene: 5. The CDR3 is 13 residues long. Germline CDR1 SNHLY, CDR2 FYNNEI. The chain's CDR3 is CASKTGFDQPQHF. The DNA of the CDR3 is TGTGCCAGCAAGACAGGGTTCGATCAGCCCCAGCATTTT.

The V and J genes are TRBV19 and TRBJ1-1; D unclear. The CDR3 runs to 15 residues. Germline CDR1 reads LNHDA; CDR2 reads SQIVND (reference sequence). V dropped 4 bases and J dropped 1 base, with 13 bases sitting between them. CDR3 in amino acids: CASSTARRPNTEAFF. The CDR3 coding sequence is TGTGCCAGTAGTACCGCCAGGAGGCCGAACACTGAAGCTTTCTTT.

V usage is TRBV14 and J usage is TRBJ1-1; a possible D gene is TRBD1 (5 bases). V was trimmed by 4 bases and J by 4 bases, leaving 16 bases between them. Germline values: CDR1 SGHDN, CDR2 FVKESK. The CDR3 contains 15 residues. The CDR3 DNA sequence: TGTGCCAGCAGCCTCCAGGGAATCCCCAGCACTGAAGCTTTCTTT. It encodes CASSLQGIPSTEAFF.

This chain uses TRBV7-6 with TRBJ1-2, with a weak D call TRBD1 (5 bases). The V gene's germline CDR1 is SGHVS and CDR2 FNYEAQ. Trimming took 0 bases from V and 8 from J, leaving 13 bases between them. This CDR3 is built from 14 residues. The CDR3 DNA follows: TGTGCCAGCAGCTTAGCCGGGTCCAAGGGGGGCTACACCTTC. Protein product: CASSLAGSKGGYTF.

This clone was observed a few times. J is TRBJ1-2 and V is TRBV19; no firm D call. V lost 10 bases and J lost 4, with 13 bases in between. Per the germline V gene, CDR1 is LNHDA and CDR2 is SQIVND (reference sequence). The CDR3 runs to 12 residues. The CDR3 region has the DNA TGTGCCACCGCGACGGGAAGCTATGGCTACACCTTC. This sequence encodes CATATGSYGYTF. Complete variable domain (other parts from reference TRBV19 and TRBJ1-2): DGGITQSPKYLFRKEGQNVTLSCEQNLNHDAMYWYRQDPGQGLRLIYYSQIVNDFQKGDIAEGYSVSREKKESFPLTVTSAQKNPTAFYLCATATGSYGYTFGSGTRLTVV.

The chain carries TRBV29-1 and TRBJ2-5; D may be TRBD1 (6 bases). Germline V gives CDR1 SQVTM, CDR2 ANQGSEA. The CDR3 runs 15 residues. Trimming cost V 4 bases and J 5 bases, with 20 bases left between them. DNA of the CDR3: TGCAGCGTTGGGACAGAGGAAGTCGAATGGGAGACCCAGTACTTC. This sequence encodes CSVGTEEVEWETQYF.

V is TRBV4-1 and J is TRBJ2-2; TRBD1 agrees at 11 bases. Trimming took 4 bases from V and 5 from J; bases not matched to a gene: 9. Looked up from germline, CDR1 is MGHRA and CDR2 is YSYEKL. The CDR3 contains 17 residues. CDR3 nucleotide sequence: TGCGCCAGCAGCCTGATGTCCGGGACAGGGGGAACCGGGGAGCTGTTTTTT. Translated, it gives CASSLMSGTGGTGELFF.

The chain carries TRBV5-4 and TRBJ1-2, with D possibly being TRBD1 (5 bases). Germline values: CDR1 SGHNT, CDR2 YYREEE (reference sequence). V was clipped by 7 bases and J by 4 bases, with 8 bases between them. The CDR3 totals 11 residues. The CDR3: CASGDSYGYTF. For the CDR3, the DNA is TGTGCCAGCGGAGACAGCTATGGCTACACCTTC.

V usage is TRBV28 and J usage is TRBJ1-1; D ambiguous. The CDR3 covers 13 residues. The V gene lost 4 bases and the J gene lost 6 bases, with 12 bases spanning the gap. The germline CDR1 and CDR2 sequences are MDHEN and SYDVKM. The CDR3 loop reads CASSSPLTSEAFF. The CDR3 DNA reads TGTGCCAGCAGTTCACCTTTAACTTCTGAAGCTTTCTTT.

This sequence joins TRBV11-2 and TRBJ2-5; TRBD1 is a possible D gene (8 bases). Germline CDR1 reads SGHAT; CDR2 reads FQNNGV. The CDR3 totals 15 residues. V gave up 5 bases and J gave up 4 bases, with 17 bases separating them. CDR3 protein: CASSPRTGRGETQYF. The CDR3 bases are TGTGCCAGCAGCCCCCGGACAGGGAGGGGAGAGACCCAGTACTTC.

V gene TRBV5-4 combines with J gene TRBJ2-7; the D gene is possibly TRBD2 (6 bases). V dropped 7 bases and J dropped 6 bases, with 14 bases sitting between them. The germline V gene has CDR1 SGHNT and CDR2 YYREEE (reference sequence). The CDR3 contains 12 residues. The CDR3 here is CASRERSGEQYF. CDR3 nucleotides: TGTGCCAGCCGGGAGAGATCGGGCGAGCAGTACTTC. Looking up the rest from reference TRBV5-4 and TRBJ2-7 gives the full variable domain: ETGVTQSPTHLIKTRGQQVTLRCSSQSGHNTVSWYQQALGQGPQFIFQYYREEENGRGNFPPRFSGLQFPNYSSELNVNALELDDSALYLCASRERSGEQYFGPGTRLTVT.

This rearrangement joins TRBV2 to TRBJ1-2; the match to TRBD1 covers 7 bases. The germline gives CDR1 SNHLY, CDR2 FYNNEI. The CDR3 contains 15 residues. J was trimmed by 4 bases and V by 2 bases; bases with no gene match: 7. CDR3 bases: TGTGCCAGCAGTGAATACACGGGACAGACCTATGGCTACACCTTC. Its translation is CASSEYTGQTYGYTF.

The V call is TRBV6-1, the J call TRBJ2-5, with 11 bases aligning to TRBD2. The CDR3 contains 13 residues. Trimming cost V 8 bases and J 4 bases; bases outside gene matches: 3. CDR1 is MNHNS and CDR2 is SASEGT in the germline V gene. The CDR3 nucleotides are TGTGCCAGCTCACTAGCGGGAGTAGAGACCCAGTACTTC. It yields the protein CASSLAGVETQYF.

The sample holds one count of this clone. The genes are TRBV7-9 and TRBJ1-2; 10 bases line up with TRBD1. There are 18 residues in the CDR3. Germline V gene lookup returns CDR1 SEHNR and CDR2 FQNEAQ (reference sequence). Unmatched junction bases numbered 11, after V lost 0 bases and J lost 4 bases. The CDR3 DNA reads as TGTGCCAGCAGCTTAGCCGGGCGACAGGGGGCATCGGGCTATGGCTACACCTTC. Translating gives CASSLAGRQGASGYGYTF.

This rearrangement joins TRBV9 to TRBJ2-3, with 9 bases matching TRBD2. CDR1 is SGDLS and CDR2 is YYNGEE in the germline V gene. The CDR3 has 17 residues. V was pared by 0 bases and J by 0 bases, with 5 bases of the junction left unmatched. The CDR3 loop is CASSVENSGSSTDTQYF. CDR3 nucleotides: TGTGCCAGCAGCGTAGAAAATAGCGGGAGTAGCACAGATACGCAGTATTTT.

This rearrangement joins TRBV9 to TRBJ2-7; 11 nucleotides agree with TRBD2. Germline CDR1 SGDLS, CDR2 YYNGEE. V lost 4 bases, J lost 7 bases, and 7 bases stayed unmatched. The CDR3 has 14 residues. This CDR3 reads CASSPLAGVGEQYF. The CDR3 DNA reads TGTGCCAGCAGCCCACTAGCGGGAGTGGGGGAGCAGTACTTC.

This sequence joins TRBV28 and TRBJ2-1; D gene uncertain. V dropped 5 bases and J dropped 4 bases, with 12 bases sitting between them. CDR1 is MDHEN and CDR2 is SYDVKM in the germline V gene. The CDR3 runs 14 residues. The CDR3 bases are TGTGCCAGCAGTGTTCCGGGTAGGTACAATGAGCAGTTCTTC. This translates into CASSVPGRYNEQFF.

The chain couples TRBV13 to TRBJ2-3; tentatively, D is TRBD2 (5 bases). The germline V gene encodes CDR1 PRHDT and CDR2 FYEKMQ (reference sequence). The ends were cut back, 0 bases at V and 2 bases at J, with 12 bases in the middle. The CDR3 covers 16 residues. CDR3 sequence (DNA): TGTGCCAGCAGCTTAGGGGCTAGCACCTACACAGATACGCAGTATTTT. It translates to CASSLGASTYTDTQYF.

This clone has only one observation. V gene TRBV6-5 combines with J gene TRBJ1-3; a possible D gene is TRBD1 (5 bases). The CDR3 is made up of 16 amino acids. Trimming left V 3 bases short and J 0 bases short, with 12 bases between. CDR1 and CDR2 (germline): MNHEY, SVGAGI. In DNA, the CDR3 is TGTGCCAGCAGTTATTCGACAGCAAGCTCTGGAAACACCATATATTTT. Protein sequence: CASSYSTASSGNTIYF.

The chain has TRBV9 and TRBJ2-4, with D unresolved. Germline V CDR1 and CDR2: SGDLS, YYNGEE. There are 15 residues in the CDR3. V lost 3 bases to trimming and J lost 3 bases, with 13 bases between them. The CDR3 sequence: CASSDGGLGKNIQYF. For the CDR3, the DNA is TGTGCCAGCAGCGACGGCGGTTTGGGCAAAAACATTCAGTACTTC.

V usage is TRBV13 and J usage is TRBJ1-1, with 8 bases matching TRBD1. Germline V gene data show CDR1 as PRHDT and CDR2 as FYEKMQ (reference sequence). CDR3 length: 16 residues. The ends lost 3 bases at V and 1 base at J; junction bases unmatched: 7. The chain's CDR3 is CASSFGGTGRNTEAFF. The CDR3 DNA is TGTGCCAGCAGCTTCGGGGGGACAGGTAGGAACACTGAAGCTTTCTTT.

V is TRBV5-1 and J is TRBJ2-3; 9 bases are a match to TRBD1. From germline, CDR1 is SGHRS and CDR2 YFSETQ. The length of the CDR3 is 15 residues. Losses at the gene ends were 5 bases for V and 0 bases for J; bases not matched to a gene: 4. This CDR3 reads CASSSGTGSTDTQYF. As DNA, the CDR3 is TGCGCCAGCAGTTCCGGGACAGGGAGCACAGATACGCAGTATTTT.

The chain is built from TRBV25-1 and TRBJ1-1, with 7 bases fitting TRBD1. This CDR3 is 13 amino acids long. The V segment lost 2 bases and the J segment 7 bases; nucleotides outside the gene matches: 4. Germline V gene data show CDR1 as MGHDK and CDR2 as SYGVNS. The CDR3 coding sequence is TGTGCCAGCAGTGAAACTGGGGACAGTGAAGCTTTCTTT. Translating gives CASSETGDSEAFF. Looking up the rest from reference TRBV25-1 and TRBJ1-1 gives the full variable domain: EADIYQTPRYLVIGTGKKITLECSQTMGHDKMYWYQQDPGMELHLIHYSYGVNSTEKGDLSSESTVSRIRTEHFPLTLESARPSHTSQYLCASSETGDSEAFFGQGTRLTVV.

V usage is TRBV4-1 and J usage is TRBJ2-1; 7 positions match TRBD2. V was clipped by 0 bases and J by 7 bases; unmatched bases: 6. Germline lookup yields CDR1 MGHRA and CDR2 YSYEKL. This CDR3 spans 15 amino acids. The CDR3, as DNA: TGCGCCAGCAGCCAAGAGAGTAGCGGGTCGAATGAGCAGTTCTTC. Its protein product is CASSQESSGSNEQFF.

The chain combines TRBV19 with TRBJ2-1, with TRBD2 identical over 7 bases. There are 16 residues in the CDR3. Looked up from germline, CDR1 is LNHDA and CDR2 is SQIVND (reference sequence). V shed 7 bases and J 2 bases; nucleotides not matched to a gene: 11. The CDR3 loop reads CASTTRTRVPYNEQFF. In DNA form, the CDR3 reads TGTGCCAGTACCACTAGGACTAGGGTCCCCTACAATGAGCAGTTCTTC.